Presented here are 9 T cell receptor beta chains from one specimen sequenced in a study of cytomegalovirus exposure and HLA in healthy donors. Profiled with immunoSEQ multiplex PCR; TCRdb holds only in-frame clones, not every one. Of about 120,000 clones in the sample, over 75% were seen once. The sequencing sample was made of PBMCs. The receptor set was obtained from a woman between 18 and 29 years old in good health and CMV-seropositive.

This CDR3 is CSKTEGGAGTEAFF. In nucleotides, the CDR3 is TGCAGCAAAACCGAAGGGGGCGCGGGCACTGAAGCTTTCTTT. V is TRBV29-1 and J is TRBJ1-1, with TRBD1 matching 7 bases. Germline V gene lookup returns CDR1 SQVTM and CDR2 ANQGSEA. There are 14 residues in the CDR3. V trimming: 8 bases; J trimming: 4 bases; junction bases outside the gene matches: 13.

Notes on this clone: The sample contains more than one DNA sequence encoding this CDR3. This rearrangement joins TRBV7-9 to TRBJ1-1, with TRBD1 matching over 7 bases. This CDR3 is built from 14 residues. CDR1 is SEHNR and CDR2 is FQNEAQ in the germline V gene (reference sequence). V shed 5 bases, J shed 2 bases, and the junction held 5 bases outside the gene matches. CDR3 bases: TGTGCCAGCAGCCTGCGACAGGGAAACACTGAAGCTTTCTTT. Protein sequence: CASSLRQGNTEAFF. The variable domain in full, with the rest retrieved from reference TRBV7-9 and TRBJ1-1, is DTGVSQNPRHKITKRGQNVTFRCDPISEHNRLYWYRQTLGQGPEFLTYFQNEAQLEKSRLLSDRFSAERPKGSFSTLEIQRTEQGDSAMYLCASSLRQGNTEAFFGQGTRLTVV.

The genes are TRBV2 and TRBJ2-3; 13 bases match TRBD2. This CDR3 is 15 amino acids long. The V and J ends lost 7 bases and 4 bases, in that order; junction bases with no gene match: 5. Germline V gene lookup returns CDR1 SNHLY and CDR2 FYNNEI. DNA for the CDR3: TGTGCCAGCACTCGAACTAGCGGGGGGGCAGATACGCAGTATTTT. It codes for CASTRTSGGADTQYF.

CDR3 in DNA: TGTGCCAGCAGCTCAACCGGGACAGGGGCTGCTTATCAGCCCCAGCATTTT. It yields the protein CASSSTGTGAAYQPQHF. The J gene is TRBJ1-5, the V gene TRBV5-6; 10 nucleotides line up with TRBD1. The length of the CDR3 is 17 residues. The germline gives CDR1 SGHDT, CDR2 YYEEEE. V was clipped by 3 bases and J by 5 bases; unmatched bases: 11.

The chain couples TRBV18 to TRBJ2-5; weak D call: TRBD2 (6 bases). Trimming stripped 6 bases from V and 4 bases from J, with 21 bases between. The CDR3 covers 16 residues. Germline V gene lookup returns CDR1 KGHSH and CDR2 LQKENI. The CDR3 protein is CASSRRTEGGSETQYF. CDR3 bases: TGTGCCAGCTCCCGACGGACGGAGGGCGGGTCAGAGACCCAGTACTTC.

The J gene is TRBJ1-5, the V gene TRBV28, with a tentative D call TRBD1 (5 bases). V was trimmed by 6 bases and J by 4 bases, leaving 16 bases between them. The CDR3 consists of 15 residues. Germline CDR1 and CDR2: MDHEN and SYDVKM. The DNA for the CDR3 is TGTGCCAGCAGCCCCCAGGGATGGTCGAATCAGCCCCAGCATTTT. Its translation is CASSPQGWSNQPQHF.

J is TRBJ2-3 and V is TRBV5-4, with TRBD2 matching 7 bases. Germline loops: CDR1 SGHNT, CDR2 YYREEE (reference sequence). The CDR3 is made up of 15 amino acids. V shed 6 bases, J shed 0 bases, and the junction held 7 bases outside the gene matches. Here the CDR3 DNA reads TGTGCCAGCACGTGGGGGGGGGTGAGCACAGATACGCAGTATTTT. It yields the protein CASTWGGVSTDTQYF. Using reference TRBV5-4 and TRBJ2-3 for the parts outside the CDR3, the full variable domain is ETGVTQSPTHLIKTRGQQVTLRCSSQSGHNTVSWYQQALGQGPQFIFQYYREEENGRGNFPPRFSGLQFPNYSSELNVNALELDDSALYLCASTWGGVSTDTQYFGPGTRLTVL.

This chain uses TRBV18 with TRBJ2-7; D might be TRBD2 (6 bases). Trimming took off 3 bases at V and 3 bases at J, with 15 bases between the two ends. This CDR3 region has 15 residues. Germline V gene lookup returns CDR1 KGHSH and CDR2 LQKENI. The DNA for the CDR3 is TGTGCCAGCTCACCCGGCGGGGCCAGGAACTACGAGCAGTACTTC. It codes for CASSPGGARNYEQYF.

The chain carries TRBV15 and TRBJ2-7, with 10 bases identical to TRBD1. The CDR3 runs to 17 residues. The V and J ends lost 2 bases and 1 base, in that order; junction bases with no gene match: 8. The germline V gene encodes CDR1 LNHNV and CDR2 YYDKDF (reference sequence). The CDR3 region has the DNA TGTGCCACCAGCAGACCCCCTGGGACAGGGGTATCCTACGAGCAGTACTTC. As protein: CATSRPPGTGVSYEQYF.